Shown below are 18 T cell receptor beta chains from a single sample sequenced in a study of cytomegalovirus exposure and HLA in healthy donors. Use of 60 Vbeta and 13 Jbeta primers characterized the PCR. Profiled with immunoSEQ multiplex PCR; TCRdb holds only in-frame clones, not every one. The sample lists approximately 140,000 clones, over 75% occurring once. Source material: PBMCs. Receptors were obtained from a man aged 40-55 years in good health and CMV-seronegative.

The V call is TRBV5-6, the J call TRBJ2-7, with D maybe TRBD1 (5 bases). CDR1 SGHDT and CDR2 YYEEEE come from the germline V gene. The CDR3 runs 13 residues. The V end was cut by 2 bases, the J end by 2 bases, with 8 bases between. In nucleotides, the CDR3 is TGTGCCAGCAGCTTAAGGGGTACCTACGAGCAGTACTTC. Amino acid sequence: CASSLRGTYEQYF.

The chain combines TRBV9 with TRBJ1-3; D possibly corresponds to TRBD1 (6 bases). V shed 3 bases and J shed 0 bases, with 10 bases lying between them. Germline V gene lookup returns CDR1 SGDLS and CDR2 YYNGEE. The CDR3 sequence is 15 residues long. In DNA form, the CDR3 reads TGTGCCAGCAGCGCCACAGGGAGCTCTGGAAACACCATATATTTT. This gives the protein CASSATGSSGNTIYF. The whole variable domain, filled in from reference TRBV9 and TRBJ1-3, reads DSGVTQTPKHLITATGQRVTLRCSPRSGDLSVYWYQQSLDQGLQFLIQYYNGEERAKGNILERFSAQQFPDLHSELNLSSLELGDSALYFCASSATGSSGNTIYFGEGSWLTVV.

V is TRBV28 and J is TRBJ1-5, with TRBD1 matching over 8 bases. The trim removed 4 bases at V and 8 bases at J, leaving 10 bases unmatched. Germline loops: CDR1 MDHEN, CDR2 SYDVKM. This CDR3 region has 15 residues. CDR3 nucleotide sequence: TGTGCCAGCAGTTACGATGGACAGGGCTGGGAGCCCCAGCATTTT. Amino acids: CASSYDGQGWEPQHF.

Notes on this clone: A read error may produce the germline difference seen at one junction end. CDR3 sequence (DNA): TGTGCTACCAGCCGAACTACCACACAGACGACTAGCGGGGGCAGACTTGGGGCCAACGTCCTGACTTTC. Its translation: CATSRTTTQTTSGGRLGANVLTF. The chain couples TRBV15 to TRBJ2-6; TRBD2 aligns across 12 bases. Germline CDR1 reads LNHNV; CDR2 reads YYDKDF (reference sequence). The CDR3 is made up of 23 amino acids. Supplemented by reference TRBV15 and TRBJ2-6, the full variable domain reads DAMVIQNPRYQVTQFGKPVTLSCSQTLNHNVMYWYQQKSSQAPKLLFHYYDKDFNNEADTPDNFQSRRPNTSFCFLDIRSPGLGDTAMYLCATSRTTTQTTSGGRLGANVLTFGAGSRLTVL.

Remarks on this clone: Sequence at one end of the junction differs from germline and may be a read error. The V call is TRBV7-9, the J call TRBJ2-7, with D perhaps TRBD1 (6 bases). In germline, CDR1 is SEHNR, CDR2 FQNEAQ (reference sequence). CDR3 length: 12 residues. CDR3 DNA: TGTTCCAGCAGTCAACAGGGATACGAGCAGTACTTC. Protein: CSSSQQGYEQYF. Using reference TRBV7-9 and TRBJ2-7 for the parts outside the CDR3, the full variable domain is DTGVSQNPRHKITKRGQNVTFRCDPISEHNRLYWYRQTLGQGPEFLTYFQNEAQLEKSRLLSDRFSAERPKGSFSTLEIQRTEQGDSAMYLCSSSQQGYEQYFGPGTRLTVT.

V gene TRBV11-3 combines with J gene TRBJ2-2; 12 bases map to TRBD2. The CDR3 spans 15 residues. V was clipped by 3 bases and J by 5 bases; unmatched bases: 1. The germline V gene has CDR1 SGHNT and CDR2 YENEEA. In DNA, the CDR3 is TGTGCCAGCAGCTTCCTAGCGGGGGGGACCGGGGAGCTGTTTTTT. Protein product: CASSFLAGGTGELFF.

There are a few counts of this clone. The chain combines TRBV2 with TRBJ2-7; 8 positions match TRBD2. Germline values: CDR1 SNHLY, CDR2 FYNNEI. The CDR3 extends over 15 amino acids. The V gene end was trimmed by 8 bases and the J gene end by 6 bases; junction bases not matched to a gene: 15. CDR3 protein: CASDFQAGAGVEQYF. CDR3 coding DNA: TGTGCCAGCGACTTTCAAGCGGGAGCTGGTGTCGAGCAGTACTTC.

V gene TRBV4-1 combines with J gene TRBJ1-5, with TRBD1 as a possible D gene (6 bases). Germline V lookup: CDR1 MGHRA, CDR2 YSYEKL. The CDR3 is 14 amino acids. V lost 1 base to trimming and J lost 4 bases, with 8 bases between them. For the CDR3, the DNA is TGCGCCAGCAGCCAAGGGACAGAAAATCAGCCCCAGCATTTT. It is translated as CASSQGTENQPQHF.

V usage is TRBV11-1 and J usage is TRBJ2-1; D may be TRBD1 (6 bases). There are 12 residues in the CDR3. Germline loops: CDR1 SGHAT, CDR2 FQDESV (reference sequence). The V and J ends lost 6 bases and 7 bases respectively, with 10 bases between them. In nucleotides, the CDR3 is TGTGCCAGCAGTTTGGGGGCAAATGAGCAGTTCTTC. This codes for CASSLGANEQFF.

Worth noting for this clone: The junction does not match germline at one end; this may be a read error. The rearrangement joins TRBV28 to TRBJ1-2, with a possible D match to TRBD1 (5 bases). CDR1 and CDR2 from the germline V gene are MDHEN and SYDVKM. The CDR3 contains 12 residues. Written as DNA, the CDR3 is TGTGCCAGCAACCGGGGGGACTACGGCTACACCTTC. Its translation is CASNRGDYGYTF.

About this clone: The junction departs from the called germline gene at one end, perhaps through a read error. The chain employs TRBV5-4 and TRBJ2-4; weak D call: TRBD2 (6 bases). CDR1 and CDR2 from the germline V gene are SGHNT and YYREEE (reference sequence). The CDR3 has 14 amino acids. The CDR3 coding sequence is TGTGCCAGCAGCAGCGGGTTTGGCAAAAACAGTCAGTACTTC. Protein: CASSSGFGKNSQYF.

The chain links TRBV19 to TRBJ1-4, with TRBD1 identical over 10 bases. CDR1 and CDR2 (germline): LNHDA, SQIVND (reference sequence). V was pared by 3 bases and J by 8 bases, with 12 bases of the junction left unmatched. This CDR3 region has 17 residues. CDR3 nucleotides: TGTGCCAGTAGTATGGGGGACAGGGGATCCCACGGGGAAAAACTGTTTTTT. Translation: CASSMGDRGSHGEKLFF.

CDR3 region: CASSPPRGVTSGSTDTQYF. CDR3 in DNA: TGTGCCAGCAGCCCTCCCCGGGGGGTGACTAGCGGGAGTACAGATACGCAGTATTTT. The chain combines TRBV7-9 with TRBJ2-3; 12 bases agree with TRBD2. Germline loops: CDR1 SEHNR, CDR2 FQNEAQ (reference sequence). The CDR3 totals 19 residues. V gave up 5 bases and J gave up 3 bases; unmatched junction bases: 15.

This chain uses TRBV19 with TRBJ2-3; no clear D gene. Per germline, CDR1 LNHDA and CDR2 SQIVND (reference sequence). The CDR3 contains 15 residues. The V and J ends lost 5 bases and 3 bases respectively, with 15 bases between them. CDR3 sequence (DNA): TGTGCCAGTAGTGCTGACTCCTTTTTAACAGATACGCAGTATTTT. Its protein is CASSADSFLTDTQYF.

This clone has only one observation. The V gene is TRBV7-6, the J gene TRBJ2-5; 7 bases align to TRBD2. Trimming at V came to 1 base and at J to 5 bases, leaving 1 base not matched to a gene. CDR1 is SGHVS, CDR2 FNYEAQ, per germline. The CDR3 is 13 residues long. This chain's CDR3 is CASSLVGGETQYF. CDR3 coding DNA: TGTGCCAGCAGCTTAGTGGGAGGGGAGACCCAGTACTTC.

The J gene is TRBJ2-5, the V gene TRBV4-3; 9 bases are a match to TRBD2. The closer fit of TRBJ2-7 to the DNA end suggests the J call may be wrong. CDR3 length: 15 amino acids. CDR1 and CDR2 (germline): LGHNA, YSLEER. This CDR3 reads CASSQGTSVSYEQYF. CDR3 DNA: TGCGCCAGCAGCCAAGGGACTAGCGTGTCCTACGAGCAGTACTTC.

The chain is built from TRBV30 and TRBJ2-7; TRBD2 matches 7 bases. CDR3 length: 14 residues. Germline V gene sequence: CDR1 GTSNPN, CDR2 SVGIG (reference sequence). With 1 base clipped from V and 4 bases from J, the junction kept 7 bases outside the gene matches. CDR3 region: CAWSAGTTGYEQYF. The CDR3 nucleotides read TGTGCCTGGAGTGCCGGGACTACTGGGTACGAGCAGTACTTC.

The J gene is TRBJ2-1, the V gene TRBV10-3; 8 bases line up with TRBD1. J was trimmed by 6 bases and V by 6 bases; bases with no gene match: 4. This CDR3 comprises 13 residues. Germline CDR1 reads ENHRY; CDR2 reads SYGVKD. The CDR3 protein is CAISQGAGNEQFF. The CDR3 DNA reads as TGTGCCATCAGCCAGGGGGCAGGCAATGAGCAGTTCTTC.